A selection of T cell receptor beta chains follows, all from one sample in a study of blood T cell repertoires in COVID-19. Only in-frame clones appear in the TCRdb table, and some are missing; sequencing was by immunoSEQ multiplex PCR. Among 230,000 or so clones, about 88% were seen once, and the ten largest hold under 7%. Material for sequencing was PBMCs or T cells enriched from blood (not recorded which). The receptors derive from a woman aged 50 to 65 who had been exposed to COVID-19. Both conserved end residues are part of each CDR3. D genes are given only for firm matches. Some rows mark clone size as missing; the rest say once, few, many or name a class of expanded clone.

d_call j_call clone_size cdr3_length v_call cdr3_nt cdr3_aa
TRBD1 TRBJ1-2 . 16 TRBV28 TGTGCCAGCAGTTTAGGGACAGGTAGCCGGCAATATGGCTACACCTTC CASSLGTGSRQYGYTF
. TRBJ1-1 once 16 TRBV27 TGTGCCAGCAGTTTCCTACCCGGTGCCCGGGGCACTGAAGCTTTCTTT CASSFLPGARGTEAFF
TRBD1 TRBJ1-3 . 16 TRBV7-2 TGTGCCAGCAGCTTAGCCGGGACAGTGGGTGGAAACACCATATATTTT CASSLAGTVGGNTIYF
TRBD1 TRBJ2-1 . 16 TRBV28 TGTGCCAGCAGTTTAGTGCGGGACAGGGCGTACAATGAGCAGTTCTTC CASSLVRDRAYNEQFF
TRBD1 TRBJ1-1 . 16 TRBV6-5 TGTGCCAGCAGTTACTCGAACAGGGGGACGAACACTGAAGCTTTCTTT CASSYSNRGTNTEAFF
TRBD1 TRBJ1-2 . 15 TRBV14 TGTGCCAGCAGCCAGAGGACAGGGGAAGGCGGTGGCTACACCTTC CASSQRTGEGGGYTF
. TRBJ1-5 . 13 TRBV10-1 TGCGCCAGCAGTGAGACGGGATCGCAGCCCCAGCATTTT CASSETGSQPQHF
TRBD2 TRBJ2-5 . 14 TRBV10-1 TGCGCCAGCACTAAGACTAGCGTAGGGGAGACCCAGTACTTC CASTKTSVGETQYF
TRBD1 TRBJ1-2 . 14 TRBV5-8 TGTGCCAGCAGCTTGAAGGGACAGGGCTATGGCTACACCTTC CASSLKGQGYGYTF
TRBD1 TRBJ1-4 . 12 TRBV10-3 TGTGCCACCGGGGACAGGGCCGAAAAACTGTTTTTT CATGDRAEKLFF
. TRBJ1-4 . 12 TRBV5-6 TGTGCCAGCAGCTTGGGGGTGGAGAAACTGTTTTTT CASSLGVEKLFF
. TRBJ2-7 . 13 TRBV6-5 TGTGCCAGCAGCAAGACAGGCTCCTACGAGCAGTACTTC CASSKTGSYEQYF
. TRBJ1-6 . 17 TRBV12-1 TGTGCCAGCAGCGCGAAAAACAGGGGCAGTCTTGATTCACCCCTCCACTTT CASSAKNRGSLDSPLHF
. TRBJ1-1 . 14 TRBV18 TGTGCCAGCTCAACTTCTCAGGGGAACACTGAAGCTTTCTTT CASSTSQGNTEAFF
. TRBJ2-1 . 15 TRBV3-1/TRBV3-2 TGTGCCAGCAGCCAAGAGGTTAGCGCGGACAATGAGCAGTTCTTC CASSQEVSADNEQFF
. TRBJ1-3 . 14 TRBV7-2 TGTGCCAGCAGCTTGGAGAGCTCTGGAAACACCATATATTTT CASSLESSGNTIYF
. TRBJ1-1 . 13 TRBV19 TGTGCCAGTAGTATAGTCAAGGGGTCTGAAGCTTTCTTT CASSIVKGSEAFF
. TRBJ1-2 . 16 TRBV6-5 TGTGCCAGCAGTTCCAGCTTTCGTACAGGCAATTTTGGCTACACCTTC CASSSSFRTGNFGYTF
. TRBJ2-1 . 12 TRBV29-1 TGCAGCGTTGCACAGACCTACAATGAGCAGTTCTTC CSVAQTYNEQFF
TRBD1 TRBJ1-6 . 14 TRBV18 TGTGCCAGCTCTACGTCAGGGGGGAATTCACCCCTCCACTTT CASSTSGGNSPLHF
TRBD1 TRBJ2-5 . 13 TRBV27 TGTGCCAGCAGGGACAGGGCAGAGGGGACCCAGTACTTC CASRDRAEGTQYF
. TRBJ1-4 . 13 TRBV11-2 TGTGCCAGCAGCTTATACCTCGGTGAAAAACTGTTTTTT CASSLYLGEKLFF
. TRBJ1-2 . 12 TRBV5-4 TGTGCCAGCAGCTTAACCAGGGATGGCTACACCTTC CASSLTRDGYTF
. TRBJ1-1 . 13 TRBV12-3/TRBV12-4 TGTGCCAGCAGTCAACCCGGGTGGACTGAAGCTTTCTTT CASSQPGWTEAFF
TRBD2 TRBJ2-2 . 18 TRBV5-4 TGTGCCAGCAGCACAAGGACTAGCGGGGGGGCCGGCACCGGGGAGCTGTTTTTT CASSTRTSGGAGTGELFF
TRBD1 TRBJ1-2 . 16 TRBV19 TGTGCCAGTAGTACCACGGACAGGGCGGGGAGCTATGGCTACACCTTC CASSTTDRAGSYGYTF
. TRBJ1-1 . 12 TRBV14 TGTGCCAGCAGCCAACCCCTCGGGGGGGCTTTCTTT CASSQPLGGAFF
. TRBJ1-1 once 17 TRBV3-1/TRBV3-2 TGTGCCAGCAGCCAACGTGGAGGAGGAATAGGAGTAACTGAAGCTTTCTTT CASSQRGGGIGVTEAFF
TRBD2 TRBJ2-1 . 16 TRBV5-4 TGTGCCAGCAGCTTTAAGCGGGGAGGATCATACAATGAGCAGTTCTTC CASSFKRGGSYNEQFF